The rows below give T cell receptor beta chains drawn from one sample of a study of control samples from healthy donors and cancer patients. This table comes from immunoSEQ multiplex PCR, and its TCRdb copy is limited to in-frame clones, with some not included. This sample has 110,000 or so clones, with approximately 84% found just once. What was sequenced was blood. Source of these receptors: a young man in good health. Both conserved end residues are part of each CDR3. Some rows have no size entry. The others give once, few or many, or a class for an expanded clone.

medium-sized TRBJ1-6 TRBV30 CAWSVGYSGNSPLHF
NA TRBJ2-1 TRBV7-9 CASSPTGLAGVSYNEQFF
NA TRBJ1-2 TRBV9 CASSEGQGAGGYTF
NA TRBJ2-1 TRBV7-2 CASSFQSYNEQFF
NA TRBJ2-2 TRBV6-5 CASSIQWDTGELFF
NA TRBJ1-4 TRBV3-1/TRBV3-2 CASSQVRGGTNEKLFF
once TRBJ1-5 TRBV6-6 CASTTHRGGQPQHF
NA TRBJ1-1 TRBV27 CASWQNTEAFF
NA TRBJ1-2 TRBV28 CASSLGWHGYTF
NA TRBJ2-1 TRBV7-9 CASSLTDSYNEQFF
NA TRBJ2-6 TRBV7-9 CASSLESSQSGANVLTF
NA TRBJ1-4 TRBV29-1 CSVYAGIEEKLFF
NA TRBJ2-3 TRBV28 CASSVDWRAQYF
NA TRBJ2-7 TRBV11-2 CASSRLGSRKEQYF
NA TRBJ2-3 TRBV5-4 CASSLDFGLAGGKDTQYF
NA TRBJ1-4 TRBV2 CASSSPGALNEKLFF
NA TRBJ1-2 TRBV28 CASSSRGQGPRGNYGYTF
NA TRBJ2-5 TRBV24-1 CATSDLASGGKETQYF
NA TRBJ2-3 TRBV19 CASSNGGARDTQYF
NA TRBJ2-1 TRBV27 CASSQTGGPYNEQFF
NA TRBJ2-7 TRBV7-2 CASSASSYEQYF
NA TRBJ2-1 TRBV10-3 CAISFDRGNEQFF
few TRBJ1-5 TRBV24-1 CATSGAGGNQPQHF
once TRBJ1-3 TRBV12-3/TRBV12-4 CASSRGSGNTIYF
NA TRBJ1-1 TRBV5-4 CASRIWTGCDF
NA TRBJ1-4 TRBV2 CASSESRGARAEKLFF
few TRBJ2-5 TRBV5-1 CASSLSGQGLSQETQYF
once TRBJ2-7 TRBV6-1 CASSEEWVGGFMYF
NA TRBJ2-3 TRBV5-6 CASSLGLVTDTQYF
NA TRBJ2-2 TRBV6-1 CASSEVRGGGELFF
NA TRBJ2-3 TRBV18 CASSQRRGGPDTQYF
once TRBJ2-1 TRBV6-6 CASSIGVDEQFF
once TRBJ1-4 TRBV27 CASNPGISTNEKLFF
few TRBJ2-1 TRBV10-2 CAAAGGAVYNEQFF